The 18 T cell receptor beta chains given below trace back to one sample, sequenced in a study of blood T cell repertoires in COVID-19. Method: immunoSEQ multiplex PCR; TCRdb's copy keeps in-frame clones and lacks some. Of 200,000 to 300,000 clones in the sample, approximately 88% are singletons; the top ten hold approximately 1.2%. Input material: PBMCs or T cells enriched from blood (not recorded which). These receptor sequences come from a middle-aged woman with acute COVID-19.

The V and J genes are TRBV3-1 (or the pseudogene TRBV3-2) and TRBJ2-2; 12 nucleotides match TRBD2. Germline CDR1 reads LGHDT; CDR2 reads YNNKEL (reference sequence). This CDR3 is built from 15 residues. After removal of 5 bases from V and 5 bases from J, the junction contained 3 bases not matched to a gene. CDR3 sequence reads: CASSKLAGGTGELFF. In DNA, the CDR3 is TGTGCCAGCAGCAAACTAGCGGGAGGTACCGGGGAGCTGTTTTTT.

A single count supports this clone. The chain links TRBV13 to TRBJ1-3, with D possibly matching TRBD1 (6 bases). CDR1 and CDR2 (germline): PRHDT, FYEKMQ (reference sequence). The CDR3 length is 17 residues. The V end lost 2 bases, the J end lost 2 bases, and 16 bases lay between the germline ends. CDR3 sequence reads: CASSLRIVQGTGNTIYF. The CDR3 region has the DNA TGTGCCAGCAGCTTAAGAATCGTACAGGGAACTGGAAACACCATATATTTT.

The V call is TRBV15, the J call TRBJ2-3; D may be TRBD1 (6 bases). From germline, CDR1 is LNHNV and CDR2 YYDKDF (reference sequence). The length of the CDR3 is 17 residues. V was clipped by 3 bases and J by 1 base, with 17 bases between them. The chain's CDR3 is CATSRGRGATRTDTQYF. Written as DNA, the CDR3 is TGTGCCACCAGCAGGGGCAGGGGAGCGACTCGCACAGATACGCAGTATTTT. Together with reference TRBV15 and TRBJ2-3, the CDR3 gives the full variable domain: DAMVIQNPRYQVTQFGKPVTLSCSQTLNHNVMYWYQQKSSQAPKLLFHYYDKDFNNEADTPDNFQSRRPNTSFCFLDIRSPGLGDTAMYLCATSRGRGATRTDTQYFGPGTRLTVL.

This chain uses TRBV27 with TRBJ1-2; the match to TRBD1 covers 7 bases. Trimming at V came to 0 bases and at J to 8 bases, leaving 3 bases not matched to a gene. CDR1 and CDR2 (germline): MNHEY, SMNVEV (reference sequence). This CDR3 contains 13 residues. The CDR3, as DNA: TGTGCCAGCAGTTTATCAGGGGGCGGAGGCTACACCTTC. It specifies CASSLSGGGGYTF.

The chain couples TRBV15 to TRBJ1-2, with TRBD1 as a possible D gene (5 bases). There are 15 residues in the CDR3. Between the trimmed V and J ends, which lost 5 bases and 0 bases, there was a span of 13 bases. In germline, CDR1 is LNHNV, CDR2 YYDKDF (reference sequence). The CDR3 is CATSRGDQANYGYTF. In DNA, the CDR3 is TGTGCCACCAGCCGGGGGGATCAAGCTAACTATGGCTACACCTTC.

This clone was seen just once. The CDR3: CAWRRSGSDIKQYV. The CDR3 DNA reads TGTGCCTGGAGGCGGTCCGGGAGCGACATTAAGCAGTACGTC. The rearrangement links TRBV30 to TRBJ2-7; tentatively, D is TRBD2 (6 bases). CDR1 and CDR2 from the germline V gene are GTSNPN and SVGIG (reference sequence). With 3 bases removed from V and 8 bases from J, the gap between germline ends came to 20 bases. This CDR3 is built from 14 residues.

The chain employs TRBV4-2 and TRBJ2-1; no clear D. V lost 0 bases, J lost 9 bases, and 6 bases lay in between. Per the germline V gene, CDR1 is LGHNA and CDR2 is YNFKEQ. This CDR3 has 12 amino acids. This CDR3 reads CASSQDLSEQFF. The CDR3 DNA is TGTGCCAGCAGCCAAGATCTCTCTGAGCAGTTCTTC.

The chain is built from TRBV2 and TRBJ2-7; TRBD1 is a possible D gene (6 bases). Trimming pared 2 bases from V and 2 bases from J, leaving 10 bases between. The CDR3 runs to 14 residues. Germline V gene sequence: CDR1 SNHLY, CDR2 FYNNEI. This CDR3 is CASSEQGLTYEQYF. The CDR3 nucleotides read TGTGCCAGCAGTGAACAGGGGCTAACCTACGAGCAGTACTTC. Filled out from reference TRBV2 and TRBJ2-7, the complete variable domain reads EPEVTQTPSHQVTQMGQEVILRCVPISNHLYFYWYRQILGQKVEFLVSFYNNEISEKSEIFDDQFSVERPDGSNFTLKIRSTKLEDSAMYFCASSEQGLTYEQYFGPGTRLTVT.

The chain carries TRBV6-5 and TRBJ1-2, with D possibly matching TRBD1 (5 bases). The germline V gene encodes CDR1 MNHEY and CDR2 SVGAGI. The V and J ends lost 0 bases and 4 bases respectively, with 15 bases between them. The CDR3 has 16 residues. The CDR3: CASSYSSPRVGYGYTF. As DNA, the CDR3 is TGTGCCAGCAGTTACTCGTCGCCCAGGGTGGGCTATGGCTACACCTTC.

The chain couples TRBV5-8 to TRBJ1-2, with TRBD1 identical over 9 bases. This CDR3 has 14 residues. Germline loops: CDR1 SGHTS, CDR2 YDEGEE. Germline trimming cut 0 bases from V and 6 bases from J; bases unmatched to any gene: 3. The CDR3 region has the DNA TGTGCCAGCAGCTTGGTATGGGACAGGGATGGCTACACCTTC. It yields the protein CASSLVWDRDGYTF. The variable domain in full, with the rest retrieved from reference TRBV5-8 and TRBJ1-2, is EAGVTQSPTHLIKTRGQQATLRCSPISGHTSVYWYQQALGLGLQFLLWYDEGEERNRGNFPPRFSGRQFPNYSSELNVNALELEDSALYLCASSLVWDRDGYTFGSGTRLTVV.

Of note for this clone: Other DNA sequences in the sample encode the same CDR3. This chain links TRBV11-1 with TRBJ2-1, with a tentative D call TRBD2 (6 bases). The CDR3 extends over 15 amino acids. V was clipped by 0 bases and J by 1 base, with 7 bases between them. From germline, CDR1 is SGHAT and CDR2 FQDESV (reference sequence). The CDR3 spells CASSLAGGSYNEQFF. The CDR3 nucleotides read TGTGCCAGCAGCTTAGCGGGAGGTTCCTACAATGAGCAGTTCTTC. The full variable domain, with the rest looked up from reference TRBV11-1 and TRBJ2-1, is EAEVAQSPRYKITEKSQAVAFWCDPISGHATLYWYRQILGQGPELLVQFQDESVVDDSQLPKDRFSAERLKGVDSTLKIQPAELGDSAMYLCASSLAGGSYNEQFFGPGTRLTVL.

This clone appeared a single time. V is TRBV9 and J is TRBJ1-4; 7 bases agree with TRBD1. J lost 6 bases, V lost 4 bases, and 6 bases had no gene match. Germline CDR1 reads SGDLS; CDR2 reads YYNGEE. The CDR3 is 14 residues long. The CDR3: CASSQTGAHEKLFF. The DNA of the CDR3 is TGTGCCAGCAGCCAAACAGGGGCCCATGAAAAACTGTTTTTT.

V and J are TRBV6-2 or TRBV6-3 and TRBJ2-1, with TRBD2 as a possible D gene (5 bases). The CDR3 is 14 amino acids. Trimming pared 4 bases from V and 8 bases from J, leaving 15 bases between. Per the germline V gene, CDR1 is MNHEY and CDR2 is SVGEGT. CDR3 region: CASSFLRLGDEQFF. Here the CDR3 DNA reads TGTGCCAGCAGTTTCCTCCGCCTCGGGGATGAGCAGTTCTTC.

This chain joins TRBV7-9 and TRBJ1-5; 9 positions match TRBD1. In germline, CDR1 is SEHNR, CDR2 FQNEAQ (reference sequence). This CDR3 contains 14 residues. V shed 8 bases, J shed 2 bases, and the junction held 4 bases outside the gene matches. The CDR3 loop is CASSDRGGNQPQHF. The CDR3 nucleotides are TGTGCCAGCTCCGACAGGGGGGGCAATCAGCCCCAGCATTTT.

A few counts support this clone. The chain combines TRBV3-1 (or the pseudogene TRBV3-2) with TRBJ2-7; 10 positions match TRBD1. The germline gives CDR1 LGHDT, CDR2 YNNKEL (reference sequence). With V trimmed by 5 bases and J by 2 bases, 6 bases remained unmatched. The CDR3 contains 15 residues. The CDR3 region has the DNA TGTGCCAGCAGCTCAGAGGGGACAGGGGCCTACGAGCAGTACTTC. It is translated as CASSSEGTGAYEQYF.

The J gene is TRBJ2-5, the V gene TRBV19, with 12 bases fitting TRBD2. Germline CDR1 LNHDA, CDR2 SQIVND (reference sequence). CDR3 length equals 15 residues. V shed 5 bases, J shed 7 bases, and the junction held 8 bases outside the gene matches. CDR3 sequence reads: CASSEGLAGRGTQYF. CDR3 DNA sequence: TGTGCCAGTAGTGAAGGACTAGCGGGACGAGGGACCCAGTACTTC.

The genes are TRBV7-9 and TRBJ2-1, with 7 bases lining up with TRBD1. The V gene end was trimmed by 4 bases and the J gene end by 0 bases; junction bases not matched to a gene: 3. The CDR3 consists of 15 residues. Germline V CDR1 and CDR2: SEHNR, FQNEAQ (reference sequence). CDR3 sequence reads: CASSYRGSSYNEQFF. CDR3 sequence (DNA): TGTGCCAGCAGCTACAGGGGAAGCTCCTACAATGAGCAGTTCTTC.

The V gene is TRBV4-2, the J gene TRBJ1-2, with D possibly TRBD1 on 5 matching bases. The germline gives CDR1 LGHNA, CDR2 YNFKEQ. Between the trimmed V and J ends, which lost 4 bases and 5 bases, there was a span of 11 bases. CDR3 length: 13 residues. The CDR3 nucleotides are TGTGCCAGCAGCCCCGACAGTTCTTATGGCTACACCTTC. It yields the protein CASSPDSSYGYTF.